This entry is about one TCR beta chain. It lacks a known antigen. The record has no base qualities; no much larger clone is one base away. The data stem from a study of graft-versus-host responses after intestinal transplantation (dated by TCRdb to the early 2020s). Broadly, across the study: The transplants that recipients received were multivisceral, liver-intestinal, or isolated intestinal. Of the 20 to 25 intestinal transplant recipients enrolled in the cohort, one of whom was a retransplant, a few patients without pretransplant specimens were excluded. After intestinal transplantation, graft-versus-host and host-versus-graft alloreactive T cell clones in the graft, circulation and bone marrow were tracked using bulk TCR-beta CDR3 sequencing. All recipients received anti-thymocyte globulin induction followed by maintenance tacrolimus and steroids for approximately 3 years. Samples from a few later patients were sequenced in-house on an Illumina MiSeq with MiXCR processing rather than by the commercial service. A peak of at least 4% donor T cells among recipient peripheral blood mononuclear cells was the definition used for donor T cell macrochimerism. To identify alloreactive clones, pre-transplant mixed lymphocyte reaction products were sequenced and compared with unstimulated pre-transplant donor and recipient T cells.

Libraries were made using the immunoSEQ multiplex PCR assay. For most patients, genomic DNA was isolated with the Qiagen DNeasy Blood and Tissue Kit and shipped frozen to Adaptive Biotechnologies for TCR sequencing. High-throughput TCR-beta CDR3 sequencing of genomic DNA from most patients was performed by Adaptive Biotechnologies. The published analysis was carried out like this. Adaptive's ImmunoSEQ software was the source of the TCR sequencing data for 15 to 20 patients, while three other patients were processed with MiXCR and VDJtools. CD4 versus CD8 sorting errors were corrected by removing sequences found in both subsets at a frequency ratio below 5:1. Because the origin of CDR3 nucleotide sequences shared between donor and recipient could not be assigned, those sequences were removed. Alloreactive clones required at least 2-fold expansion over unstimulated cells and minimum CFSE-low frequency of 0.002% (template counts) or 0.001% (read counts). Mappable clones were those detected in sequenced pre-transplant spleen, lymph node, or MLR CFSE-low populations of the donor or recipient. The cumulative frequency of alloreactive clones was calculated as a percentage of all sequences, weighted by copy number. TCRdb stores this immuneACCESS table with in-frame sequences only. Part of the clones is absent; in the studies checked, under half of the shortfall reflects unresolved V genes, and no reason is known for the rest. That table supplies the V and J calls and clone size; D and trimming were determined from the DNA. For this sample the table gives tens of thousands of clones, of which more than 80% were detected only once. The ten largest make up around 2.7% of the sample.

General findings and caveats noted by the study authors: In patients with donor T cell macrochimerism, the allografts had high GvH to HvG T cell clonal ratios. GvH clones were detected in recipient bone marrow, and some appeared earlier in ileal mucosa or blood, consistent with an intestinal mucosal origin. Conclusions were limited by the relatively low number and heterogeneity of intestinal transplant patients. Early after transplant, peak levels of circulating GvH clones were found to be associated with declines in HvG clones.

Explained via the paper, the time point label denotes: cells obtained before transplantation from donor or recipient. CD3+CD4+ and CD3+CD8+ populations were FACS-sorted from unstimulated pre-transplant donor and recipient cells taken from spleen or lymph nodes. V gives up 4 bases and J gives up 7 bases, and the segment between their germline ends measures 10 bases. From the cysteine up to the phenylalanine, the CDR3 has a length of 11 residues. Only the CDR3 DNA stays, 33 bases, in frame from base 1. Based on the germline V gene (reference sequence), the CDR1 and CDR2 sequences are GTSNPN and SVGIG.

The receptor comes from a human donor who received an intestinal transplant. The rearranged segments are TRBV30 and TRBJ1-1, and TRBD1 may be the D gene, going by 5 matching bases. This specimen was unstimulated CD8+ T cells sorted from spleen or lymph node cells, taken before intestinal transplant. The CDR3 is CAWMQGLEAFF. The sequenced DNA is TGTGCCTGGATGCAGGGACTTGAAGCTTTCTTT.